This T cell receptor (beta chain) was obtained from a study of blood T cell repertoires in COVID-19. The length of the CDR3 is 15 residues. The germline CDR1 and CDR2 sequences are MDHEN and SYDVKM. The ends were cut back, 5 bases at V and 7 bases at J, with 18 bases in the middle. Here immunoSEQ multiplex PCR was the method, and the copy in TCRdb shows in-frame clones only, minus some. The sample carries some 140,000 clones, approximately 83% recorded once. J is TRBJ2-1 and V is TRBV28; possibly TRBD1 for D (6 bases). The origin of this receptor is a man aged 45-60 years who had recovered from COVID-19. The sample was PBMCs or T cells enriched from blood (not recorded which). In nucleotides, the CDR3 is TGTGCCAGCAGTCTGTGGGCCCAGGGGCGAAATGAGCAGTTCTTC. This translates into CASSLWAQGRNEQFF.